The 28 T cell receptor beta chains below were found in one sample sequenced in a study of Ad26.COV2.S vaccination and SARS-CoV-2 variants. Treatment noted: some 19 received Ad26.COV2.S at low or high dose, single or two shots; about 5 received placebo; per-sample allocation not given. All samples were drawn on day 63, counting from the first vaccine or placebo injection. Measured with immunoSEQ multiplex PCR; TCRdb has only the in-frame clones, and not every one. Found here are around 370,000 clones, 70% to 90% of them singletons; the top ten hold roughly 3.3%. This sample comprised peripheral blood, obtained in a trial of Ad26.COV2.S vaccine versus placebo. Every receptor here comes from a person aged 18-65 years who received the Ad26.COV2.S COVID-19 vaccine or a placebo.

The genes are TRBV6-6 and TRBJ2-3, with 16 bases identical to TRBD2. The V gene end was trimmed by 5 bases and the J gene end by 7 bases; junction bases not matched to a gene: 3. Germline lookup yields CDR1 MNHNY and CDR2 SVGAGI (reference sequence). This CDR3 spans 15 amino acids. The CDR3: CASSPGLAGGYTQYF. Here the CDR3 DNA reads TGTGCCAGCAGTCCGGGACTAGCGGGAGGGTATACGCAGTATTTT.

This clone was recorded only once. The chain carries TRBV2 and TRBJ2-2; 8 nucleotides align to TRBD1. From germline, CDR1 is SNHLY and CDR2 FYNNEI. The CDR3 is made up of 12 amino acids. V was clipped by 5 bases and J by 8 bases; unmatched bases: 1. DNA for the CDR3: TGTGCCAGCAGTCGACAGGGGGGGGAGCTGTTTTTT. This gives the protein CASSRQGGELFF. Complete variable domain (other parts from reference TRBV2 and TRBJ2-2): EPEVTQTPSHQVTQMGQEVILRCVPISNHLYFYWYRQILGQKVEFLVSFYNNEISEKSEIFDDQFSVERPDGSNFTLKIRSTKLEDSAMYFCASSRQGGELFFGEGSRLTVL.

J is TRBJ2-3 and V is TRBV9; 16 bases map to TRBD2. CDR1 is SGDLS and CDR2 is YYNGEE in the germline V gene. Germline trimming cut 4 bases from V and 0 bases from J; bases unmatched to any gene: 5. The length of the CDR3 is 18 residues. The CDR3 loop is CASSPGTSGRGSTDTQYF. CDR3 DNA: TGTGCCAGCAGCCCTGGGACTAGCGGGAGGGGCAGCACAGATACGCAGTATTTT.

This sequence joins TRBV27 and TRBJ2-7, with D maybe TRBD1 (6 bases). Trimming cost V 2 bases and J 2 bases, with 13 bases left between them. This CDR3 is 15 amino acids long. Germline V lookup: CDR1 MNHEY, CDR2 SMNVEV (reference sequence). CDR3 nucleotide sequence: TGTGCCAGCAGTTTAAAGGTACAGGGCGCCTACGAGCAGTACTTC. This encodes CASSLKVQGAYEQYF.

This rearrangement joins TRBV5-8 to TRBJ2-7; weak D call: TRBD1 (6 bases). Trimming took off 0 bases at V and 6 bases at J, with 10 bases between the two ends. The germline gives CDR1 SGHTS, CDR2 YDEGEE. The CDR3 covers 13 residues. The CDR3 loop is CASSLDRALEQYF. In DNA form, the CDR3 reads TGTGCCAGCAGCTTGGACAGGGCCCTCGAGCAGTACTTC. Supplemented by reference TRBV5-8 and TRBJ2-7, the full variable domain reads EAGVTQSPTHLIKTRGQQATLRCSPISGHTSVYWYQQALGLGLQFLLWYDEGEERNRGNFPPRFSGRQFPNYSSELNVNALELEDSALYLCASSLDRALEQYFGPGTRLTVT.

This clone was recorded only once. This chain joins TRBV5-8 and TRBJ2-2, with D perhaps matching TRBD2 (6 bases). The CDR3 sequence is 15 residues long. Per germline, CDR1 SGHTS and CDR2 YDEGEE. Trimming took 4 bases from V and 6 from J, leaving 16 bases between them. The CDR3 spells CASSAFRRGAGELFF. CDR3 coding DNA: TGTGCCAGCAGCGCATTTAGGCGGGGCGCCGGGGAGCTGTTTTTT.

The chain recombines TRBV18 with TRBJ1-6; no reliable D call. This CDR3 is 14 amino acids long. Germline lookup yields CDR1 KGHSH and CDR2 LQKENI. The V end lost 3 bases, the J end lost 7 bases, and 10 bases lay between the germline ends. The CDR3 DNA reads as TGTGCCAGCTCACCGGTTCAGAAAAATTCACCCCTCCACTTT. Translating gives CASSPVQKNSPLHF.

The chain has TRBV7-2 and TRBJ1-6; D gene ambiguous. The germline V and J ends were trimmed by 2 bases and 9 bases, with 11 bases remaining between them. Germline CDR1 and CDR2: SGHTA and FQGNSA. This CDR3 region has 14 residues. The CDR3 loop is CASSLSGRISPLHF. The CDR3 nucleotides are TGTGCCAGCAGCTTAAGCGGACGCATTTCACCCCTCCACTTT.

A few counts support this clone. The chain recombines TRBV18 with TRBJ2-7; no clear D. The CDR3 runs to 11 residues. Germline loops: CDR1 KGHSH, CDR2 LQKENI. Deletions cut 1 base from V and 5 bases from J, with 3 bases between. The CDR3 bases are TGTGCCAGCTCACCACAGAACGAGCAGTACTTC. This translates into CASSPQNEQYF.

This CDR3 is CASRPGQTLSYEQYF. The DNA of the CDR3 is TGTGCCAGCAGGCCGGGACAGACTCTTTCCTACGAGCAGTACTTC. The V gene is TRBV25-1, the J gene TRBJ2-7; TRBD1 agrees at 7 bases. CDR3 length: 15 amino acids. Germline CDR1 reads MGHDK; CDR2 reads SYGVNS. Unmatched junction bases numbered 9, after V lost 6 bases and J lost 1 base.

This clone has only one observation. V is TRBV5-5 and J is TRBJ2-1; 7 nucleotides agree with TRBD1. Germline V gene sequence: CDR1 SGHKS, CDR2 YYEKEE (reference sequence). Trimming took 3 bases from V and 8 from J; bases not matched to a gene: 5. The CDR3 runs to 13 residues. The CDR3 DNA is TGTGCCAGCAGCTCACAGGGGCGGGATGAGCAGTTCTTC. Amino acids: CASSSQGRDEQFF.

The chain employs TRBV19 and TRBJ1-2, with D hard to call. V lost 2 bases and J 5 bases, leaving 9 bases between the germline ends. The CDR3 has 13 residues. Germline CDR1 is LNHDA and CDR2 is SQIVND (reference sequence). This CDR3 is CASSISGRYGYTF. The CDR3 DNA reads TGTGCCAGTAGTATATCCGGGAGATATGGCTACACCTTC.

This chain links TRBV28 with TRBJ1-2, with 7 bases aligning to TRBD1. The CDR3 is made up of 13 amino acids. Germline V gene sequence: CDR1 MDHEN, CDR2 SYDVKM. V lost 5 bases, J lost 8 bases, and 8 bases stayed unmatched. The CDR3 sequence: CASSPRTGLGYTF. CDR3 sequence (DNA): TGTGCCAGCAGTCCCAGGACAGGCCTGGGCTACACCTTC.

The CDR3 DNA follows: TGTGCCAGCAGCCAAGGATCCTACGAGCAGTACTTC. It specifies CASSQGSYEQYF. V usage is TRBV13 and J usage is TRBJ2-7; the D is unclear. This CDR3 has 12 amino acids. CDR1 is PRHDT and CDR2 is FYEKMQ in the germline V gene (reference sequence). Deletions cut 5 bases from V and 1 base from J, with 6 bases between.

The rearrangement links TRBV18 to TRBJ1-3; 7 positions agree with TRBD1. The J segment lost 4 bases and the V segment lost 2 bases, leaving 20 bases of the junction unmatched. In germline, CDR1 is KGHSH, CDR2 LQKENI. CDR3 size: 20 residues. This chain's CDR3 is CASSPKLPRKQGHSGNTIYF. CDR3 sequence (DNA): TGTGCCAGCTCACCAAAGTTACCTAGGAAACAGGGGCACTCGGGAAACACCATATATTTT.

This rearrangement joins TRBV14 to TRBJ2-1, with D perhaps assigned TRBD1 or TRBD2 (5 bases each). The germline V and J ends were trimmed by 0 bases and 0 bases, with 12 bases remaining between them. The CDR3 has 17 amino acids. Germline-derived CDR1 and CDR2 are SGHDN and FVKESK. The CDR3 DNA is TGTGCCAGCAGCCAAGATAGCTGGGGGAGCTCCTACAATGAGCAGTTCTTC. This sequence encodes CASSQDSWGSSYNEQFF.

The V call is TRBV28, the J call TRBJ2-7, with no clear D. Germline V lookup: CDR1 MDHEN, CDR2 SYDVKM. The CDR3 has 14 residues. V gave up 5 bases and J gave up 3 bases, with 14 bases separating them. The CDR3 here is CASSPRRRIYEQYF. The CDR3 bases are TGTGCCAGCAGTCCTCGACGCCGGATCTACGAGCAGTACTTC.

V and J are TRBV7-2 and TRBJ2-7; 11 bases agree with TRBD2. CDR1 and CDR2 (germline): SGHTA, FQGNSA. The CDR3 has 16 amino acids. The V segment lost 5 bases and the J segment 4 bases; nucleotides outside the gene matches: 10. The CDR3 nucleotides read TGTGCCAGCAGCCCCCAGACACTAGCGGGAGCTTACGAGCAGTACTTC. Its translation: CASSPQTLAGAYEQYF.

V gene TRBV30 combines with J gene TRBJ1-1; no reliable D call. The ends were cut back, 8 bases at V and 1 base at J, with 8 bases in the middle. Germline CDR1 GTSNPN, CDR2 SVGIG (reference sequence). The CDR3 sequence is 11 residues long. CDR3 residues: CARGRNTEAFF. CDR3 bases: TGTGCCAGAGGTAGGAACACTGAAGCTTTCTTT.

J is TRBJ2-1 and V is TRBV5-1; no firm D call. CDR3 length: 13 amino acids. Deletions cut 3 bases from V and 8 bases from J, with 12 bases between. The germline CDR1 and CDR2 sequences are SGHRS and YFSETQ. The CDR3 DNA follows: TGCGCCAGCAGCTGGCCCCCGGTTGATGAGCAGTTCTTC. It is translated as CASSWPPVDEQFF.

The V gene is TRBV5-1, the J gene TRBJ1-2; D remains unclear. CDR1 and CDR2 (germline): SGHRS, YFSETQ. The CDR3 runs to 14 residues. The germline V and J ends were trimmed by 4 bases and 2 bases, with 12 bases remaining between them. The CDR3: CASSPLSENYGYTF. The CDR3 DNA reads as TGCGCCAGCAGCCCCCTCTCAGAAAACTATGGCTACACCTTC.

The rearrangement links TRBV11-2 to TRBJ2-1, with D perhaps TRBD1 or TRBD2 (5 bases each). V lost 8 bases to trimming and J lost 12 bases, with 20 bases between them. Per germline, CDR1 SGHAT and CDR2 FQNNGV. The length of the CDR3 is 13 residues. The CDR3 region is CASGAGPSGGQFF. The CDR3 DNA is TGTGCCAGCGGGGCCGGGCCCTCTGGGGGGCAGTTCTTC.

V usage is TRBV19 and J usage is TRBJ1-2; 10 positions match TRBD1. This CDR3 is built from 14 residues. Losses at the gene ends were 5 bases for V and 5 bases for J; bases not matched to a gene: 5. CDR1 is LNHDA and CDR2 is SQIVND in the germline V gene (reference sequence). This CDR3 reads CASSPLDRGYGYTF. DNA for the CDR3: TGTGCCAGTAGTCCCCTGGACAGGGGGTATGGCTACACCTTC.

The chain links TRBV6-2 or TRBV6-3 to TRBJ2-7; 14 bases are shared with TRBD2. J lost 3 bases, V lost 2 bases, and 15 bases had no gene match. The germline V gene encodes CDR1 MNHEY and CDR2 SVGEGT. The CDR3 extends over 20 amino acids. CDR3 residues: CASSYARGLAGGRGDYEQYF. The CDR3 DNA reads TGTGCCAGCAGTTACGCCCGCGGACTAGCGGGGGGCCGGGGCGACTACGAGCAGTACTTC.

The J gene is TRBJ2-1, the V gene TRBV2; D unresolved. The CDR3 has 13 amino acids. Germline values: CDR1 SNHLY, CDR2 FYNNEI. V lost 8 bases, J lost 0 bases, and 8 bases lay in between. This CDR3 reads CASGSSSYNEQFF. The DNA for the CDR3 is TGTGCCAGCGGTTCTAGCTCCTACAATGAGCAGTTCTTC.

The chain is built from TRBV19 and TRBJ2-7; D gene ambiguous. V lost 5 bases and J lost 5, with 13 bases in between. Germline values: CDR1 LNHDA, CDR2 SQIVND (reference sequence). The CDR3 is 13 residues long. The CDR3 DNA reads TGTGCCAGTAGTCGCGAAAGATGGGACGAGCAGTACTTC. Translating it yields CASSRERWDEQYF.

This chain links TRBV5-4 with TRBJ2-2, with TRBD2 matching 16 bases. This CDR3 is built from 19 residues. J lost 3 bases, V lost 5 bases, and 10 bases had no gene match. CDR1 and CDR2 (germline): SGHNT, YYREEE (reference sequence). CDR3 sequence: CASSSGTSGRARDTGELFF. In nucleotides, the CDR3 is TGTGCCAGCAGTTCCGGGACTAGCGGGAGGGCAAGGGACACCGGGGAGCTGTTTTTT.

There are a few counts of this clone. The DNA for the CDR3 is TGCGCCAGCAGCCCGAGGACAGGGGAGTTAGGCTACACCTTC. Amino acids: CASSPRTGELGYTF. V usage is TRBV4-3 and J usage is TRBJ1-2; TRBD1 matches 9 bases. V shed 4 bases, J shed 8 bases, and the junction held 8 bases outside the gene matches. Per the germline V gene, CDR1 is LGHNA and CDR2 is YSLEER. The CDR3 spans 14 residues.